What follows is one T cell receptor (beta chain) and its context. Its antigen is undetermined. The CDR3 loop spans 13 amino acids. The germline gives CDR1 SGHTA, CDR2 FQGNSA. Between the trimmed V and J ends, which lost 2 bases and 7 bases, there was a span of 12 bases. The data belong to a study of cytomegalovirus exposure and HLA in healthy donors. General study points: Rare TCR sequences dominated, though some public TCRs recurred in many donors. In presence/absence analyses, roughly uniform sequencing depth across donors was assumed.

13 Jbeta primers and 60 Vbeta primers were used for the PCR. Profiled with immunoSEQ multiplex PCR; TCRdb holds only in-frame clones, not every one. The table includes more than 110,000 clones, around 81% detected once. Sequenced input: PBMCs. The source is a man aged 35 to 55 in good health and CMV-seropositive. The rearrangement uses TRBV7-2 and TRBJ2-7; the D gene is possibly TRBD1 (5 bases). The CDR3 loop is CASSLRGTLEQYF. The CDR3 DNA reads TGTGCCAGCAGCTTAAGGGGAACTTTGGAGCAGTACTTC.